This TCR beta chain was found in a study of blood T cell repertoires in COVID-19. At the level of the study: Sites in the United States, Italy and Spain provided acute and convalescent COVID-19 samples. The analysed material was cDNA or gDNA that came from T cells, B-cell-depleted T cells, or PBMCs.

Trimming took 7 bases from V and 7 from J; bases not matched to a gene: 7. This CDR3 has 12 residues. Germline V gives CDR1 GTSNPN, CDR2 SVGIG (reference sequence). Original processing methods: By means of reference gene primer amplification, nucleated cell counts were estimated. This table comes from immunoSEQ multiplex PCR, and its TCRdb copy is limited to in-frame clones, with some not included. V and J calls and clone size come straight from that table; D and trimming were deduced from the DNA. The sample has just over 150,000 clones; 75% to 90% are singletons. Sequencing input: peripheral blood. The J gene is TRBJ2-4, the V gene TRBV30; TRBD1 agrees at 7 bases. The source is a human donor with acute or convalescent COVID-19. The donor label of this sample is uncertain. CDR3 sequence: CASNRGQNIQYF. The DNA for the CDR3 is TGTGCCTCAAATAGGGGACAGAACATTCAGTACTTC.